Described below is a single T cell receptor (beta chain) sequence and its context. Its antigen is currently unknown. Peripheral blood samples of 9 to 10 milliliters were drawn from each donor. A second PCR, run for roughly 7 to 12 cycles, used a sample-barcoded 5' primer plus a J-beta primer mix. Tags on each cDNA molecule came from a template-switch adaptor with 12 random nucleotides. TCRdb fed the 5' RACE reads into MiXCR, producing one record per CDR3 protein. Of roughly 730,000 distinct CDR3 sequences detected, 56% appear once; the ten largest clones hold roughly 24%. The data derive from a study of blood T cells in healthy people across ages. On the study more broadly: About one barcoded TCR beta cDNA was captured per two T cells. General observations from the study: Lack of knowledge of donor CMV status possibly confounded expanded clonotype changes.

The sequencing sample was made of blood. This clonotype was sampled from a man between 40 and 49 years old in good health.

The CDR3 protein is CSAWQEREGRFGQFF. The CDR3 nucleotides read TGCAGCGCCTGGCAGGAGCGGGAGGGCCGGTTCGGGCAGTTCTTC. V gene TRBV29-1 combines with J gene TRBJ2-1; 10 bases map to TRBD2. J gave up 12 bases and V 7 bases, and 18 bases lay outside the gene matches. Germline loops: CDR1 SQVTM, CDR2 ANQGSEA. This CDR3 is 15 amino acids long.